These T cell receptor beta chains were read from a single sample in a study of blood T cell repertoires in COVID-19. Produced via immunoSEQ multiplex PCR; TCRdb's table is partial and in-frame only. Of about 250,000 clones in the sample, roughly 85% are singletons; the top ten hold over 7.5%. Sequencing was performed on PBMCs or T cells enriched from blood (not recorded which). These receptors all stem from a woman aged 50 to 65 with acute COVID-19. CDR3s include the opening cysteine and the closing phenylalanine or tryptophan. The order of the fields is J gene, V gene, clone size, CDR3 protein. Not all rows give a size; the values are once, few, many and, for expanded clones, a class.

j_call: TRBJ2-2
v_call: TRBV9
clone_size: .
cdr3_aa: CASSVGTSGGSQGGELFF

j_call: TRBJ2-5
v_call: TRBV6-9
clone_size: once
cdr3_aa: CASRIPSPPGTSGGAAETQYF

j_call: TRBJ2-7
v_call: TRBV6-2/TRBV6-3
clone_size: .
cdr3_aa: CASSNHREQYF

j_call: TRBJ2-7
v_call: TRBV5-1
clone_size: few
cdr3_aa: CASSLDGRGTYEQYF

j_call: TRBJ1-2
v_call: TRBV10-3
clone_size: .
cdr3_aa: CAISEGQLYGYTF

j_call: TRBJ1-1
v_call: TRBV11-2
clone_size: .
cdr3_aa: CASSSDLNTEAFF

j_call: TRBJ2-3
v_call: TRBV7-8
clone_size: once
cdr3_aa: CASSLVMSYTDTQYF

j_call: TRBJ1-2
v_call: TRBV6-5
clone_size: .
cdr3_aa: CASSSAGGYGYTF

j_call: TRBJ1-4
v_call: TRBV7-2
clone_size: .
cdr3_aa: CASSFTGSTNEKLFF

j_call: TRBJ2-5
v_call: TRBV7-8
clone_size: once
cdr3_aa: CASSVPTGLGETQYF

j_call: TRBJ1-2
v_call: TRBV21-1
clone_size: once
cdr3_aa: CASSSPGLGYTF

j_call: TRBJ2-7
v_call: TRBV5-4
clone_size: .
cdr3_aa: CASSPSGGWVTEQYF

j_call: TRBJ1-2
v_call: TRBV5-1
clone_size: .
cdr3_aa: CASSPTPRGTNYGYTF

j_call: TRBJ2-7
v_call: TRBV7-2
clone_size: few
cdr3_aa: CASSTPTGTTYEQYF

j_call: TRBJ2-3
v_call: TRBV28
clone_size: .
cdr3_aa: CASSHQIAGPTDTQYF

j_call: TRBJ2-7
v_call: TRBV11-2
clone_size: .
cdr3_aa: CASSSGSYEQYF

j_call: TRBJ2-7
v_call: TRBV12-3/TRBV12-4
clone_size: .
cdr3_aa: CASSLRATYEQYF

j_call: TRBJ2-5
v_call: TRBV4-3
clone_size: .
cdr3_aa: CASSQERQPQETQYF

j_call: TRBJ2-6
v_call: TRBV30
clone_size: .
cdr3_aa: CAWSVMSSGGANVLTF

j_call: TRBJ1-4
v_call: TRBV7-2
clone_size: .
cdr3_aa: CASSLDRGWGEKLFF

j_call: TRBJ1-4
v_call: TRBV19
clone_size: .
cdr3_aa: CASSISGANEKLFF

j_call: TRBJ1-2
v_call: TRBV3-1/TRBV3-2
clone_size: few
cdr3_aa: CASSPRWDKYGYTF

j_call: TRBJ2-5
v_call: TRBV4-3
clone_size: .
cdr3_aa: CASNPTGQGGEETQYF

j_call: TRBJ2-5
v_call: TRBV4-2
clone_size: .
cdr3_aa: CASSSFGETQYF

j_call: TRBJ2-6
v_call: TRBV11-2
clone_size: few
cdr3_aa: CASSFYQANVLTF

j_call: TRBJ2-1
v_call: TRBV4-1
clone_size: .
cdr3_aa: CASSQDQHRAGGSYNEQFF

j_call: TRBJ1-2
v_call: TRBV29-1
clone_size: .
cdr3_aa: CSVSGPNGYTF

j_call: TRBJ1-4
v_call: TRBV21-1
clone_size: .
cdr3_aa: CASSLIGVGDEKLFF

j_call: TRBJ1-2
v_call: TRBV25-1
clone_size: .
cdr3_aa: CASSQDRGGYGYTF

j_call: TRBJ2-3
v_call: TRBV2
clone_size: .
cdr3_aa: CASSSQGGGRTDTQYF

j_call: TRBJ1-5
v_call: TRBV10-2
clone_size: .
cdr3_aa: CASSGGVNQPQHF

j_call: TRBJ2-3
v_call: TRBV2
clone_size: .
cdr3_aa: CASSEAGLGTDTQYF

j_call: TRBJ1-2
v_call: TRBV14
clone_size: .
cdr3_aa: CASSLVDRFANYGYTF

j_call: TRBJ1-2
v_call: TRBV4-3
clone_size: .
cdr3_aa: CASSQDLQSRDGYTF

j_call: TRBJ1-1
v_call: TRBV7-9
clone_size: once
cdr3_aa: CASSLGSQVGTEAFF

j_call: TRBJ2-3
v_call: TRBV19
clone_size: .
cdr3_aa: CASSIRLGGSTDTQYF

j_call: TRBJ1-3
v_call: TRBV2
clone_size: .
cdr3_aa: CASSTRQAYGNTIYF

j_call: TRBJ1-1
v_call: TRBV7-9
clone_size: .
cdr3_aa: CASSKDTLNTEAFF

j_call: TRBJ2-2
v_call: TRBV5-4
clone_size: .
cdr3_aa: CASREGGAGELFF

j_call: TRBJ1-4
v_call: TRBV7-2
clone_size: .
cdr3_aa: CASRRQGGNEKLFF

j_call: TRBJ2-5
v_call: TRBV11-2
clone_size: .
cdr3_aa: CASSARQGKETQYF

j_call: TRBJ1-1
v_call: TRBV20-1
clone_size: .
cdr3_aa: CSASQGPTEAFF

j_call: TRBJ1-2
v_call: TRBV18
clone_size: .
cdr3_aa: CASSSLDRGRGYTF

j_call: TRBJ1-2
v_call: TRBV5-1
clone_size: .
cdr3_aa: CASSLGQGAVKNGYTF

j_call: TRBJ1-3
v_call: TRBV2
clone_size: .
cdr3_aa: CASRRTGDSGNTIYF

j_call: TRBJ1-5
v_call: TRBV7-2
clone_size: .
cdr3_aa: CASSLAPGGGQPQHF

j_call: TRBJ1-4
v_call: TRBV28
clone_size: .
cdr3_aa: CAAGTGSTKLFF

j_call: TRBJ2-3
v_call: TRBV18
clone_size: .
cdr3_aa: CASSQGSRFTDTQYF

j_call: TRBJ2-3
v_call: TRBV5-4
clone_size: .
cdr3_aa: CASSHPFGSGDTDTQYF

j_call: TRBJ1-1
v_call: TRBV6-5
clone_size: .
cdr3_aa: CASSAMNTEAFF

j_call: TRBJ2-2
v_call: TRBV7-6
clone_size: .
cdr3_aa: CASSLDFGGPGELFF

j_call: TRBJ1-1
v_call: TRBV18
clone_size: many
cdr3_aa: CASSPLTGQNTEAFF

j_call: TRBJ2-3
v_call: TRBV3-1/TRBV3-2
clone_size: .
cdr3_aa: CASSQGAGYTDTQYF